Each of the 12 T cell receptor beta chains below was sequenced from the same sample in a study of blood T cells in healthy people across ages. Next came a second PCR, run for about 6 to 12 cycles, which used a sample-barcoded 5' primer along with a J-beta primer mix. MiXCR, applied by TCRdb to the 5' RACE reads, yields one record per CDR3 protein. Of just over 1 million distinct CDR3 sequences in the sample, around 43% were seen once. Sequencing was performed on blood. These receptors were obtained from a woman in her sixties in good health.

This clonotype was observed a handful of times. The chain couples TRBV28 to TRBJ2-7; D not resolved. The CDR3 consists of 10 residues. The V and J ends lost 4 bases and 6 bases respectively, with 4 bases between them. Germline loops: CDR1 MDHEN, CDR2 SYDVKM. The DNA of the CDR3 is TGTGCCAGCAGTTCCATCGAGCAGTACTTC. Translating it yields CASSSIEQYF.

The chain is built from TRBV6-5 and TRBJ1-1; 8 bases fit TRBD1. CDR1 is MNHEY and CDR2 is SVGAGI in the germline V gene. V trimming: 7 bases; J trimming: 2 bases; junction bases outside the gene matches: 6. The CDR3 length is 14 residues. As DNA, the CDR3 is TGTGCCAGCACCAAGGACAGGGCAAACACTGAAGCTTTCTTT. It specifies CASTKDRANTEAFF.

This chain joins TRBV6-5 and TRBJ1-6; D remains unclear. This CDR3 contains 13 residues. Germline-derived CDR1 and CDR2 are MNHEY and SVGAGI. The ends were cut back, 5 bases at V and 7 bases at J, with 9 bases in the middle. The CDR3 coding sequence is TGTGCCAGCAGTACCGGGCCCAATTCACCCCTCCACTTT. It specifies CASSTGPNSPLHF.

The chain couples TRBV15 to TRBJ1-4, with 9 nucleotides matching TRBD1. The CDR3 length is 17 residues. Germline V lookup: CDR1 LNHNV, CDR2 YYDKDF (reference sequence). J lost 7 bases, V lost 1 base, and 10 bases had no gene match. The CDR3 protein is CATSRAWTGENGEKLFF. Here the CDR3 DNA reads TGTGCCACCAGCAGAGCCTGGACAGGGGAGAACGGTGAAAAACTGTTTTTT. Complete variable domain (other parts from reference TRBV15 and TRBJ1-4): DAMVIQNPRYQVTQFGKPVTLSCSQTLNHNVMYWYQQKSSQAPKLLFHYYDKDFNNEADTPDNFQSRRPNTSFCFLDIRSPGLGDTAMYLCATSRAWTGENGEKLFFGSGTQLSVL.

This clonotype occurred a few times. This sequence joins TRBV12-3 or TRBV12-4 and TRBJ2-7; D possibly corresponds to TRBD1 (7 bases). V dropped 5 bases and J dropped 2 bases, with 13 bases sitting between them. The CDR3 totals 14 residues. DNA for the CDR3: TGTGCCAGCAGTCGCGGGACAGCTACCTACGAGCAGTACTTC. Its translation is CASSRGTATYEQYF.

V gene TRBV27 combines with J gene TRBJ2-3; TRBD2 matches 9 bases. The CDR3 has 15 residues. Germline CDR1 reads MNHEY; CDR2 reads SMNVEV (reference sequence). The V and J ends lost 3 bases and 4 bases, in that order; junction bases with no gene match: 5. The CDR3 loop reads CASSFSAGGPDTQYF. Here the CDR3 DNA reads TGTGCCAGCAGTTTCAGTGCGGGAGGGCCAGATACGCAGTATTTT.

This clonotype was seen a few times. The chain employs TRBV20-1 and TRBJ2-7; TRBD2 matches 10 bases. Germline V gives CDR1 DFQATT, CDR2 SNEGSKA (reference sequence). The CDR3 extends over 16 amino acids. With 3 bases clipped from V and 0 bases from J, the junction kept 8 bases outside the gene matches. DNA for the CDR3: TGCAGTGCTAGCGGACTAGCGGAGAGACCCTCCTACGAGCAGTACTTC. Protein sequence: CSASGLAERPSYEQYF.

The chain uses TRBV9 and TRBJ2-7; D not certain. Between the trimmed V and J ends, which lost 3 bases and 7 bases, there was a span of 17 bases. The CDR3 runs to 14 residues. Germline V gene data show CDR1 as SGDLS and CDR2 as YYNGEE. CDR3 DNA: TGTGCCAGCAGCGAGTCTCGAATAGGTGGGGAGCAGTACTTC. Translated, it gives CASSESRIGGEQYF.

The CDR3 region has the DNA TGTGCCAGCGGACCCGCCTCCCAGTTCTTC. Translation gives CASGPASQFF. This chain joins TRBV9 and TRBJ2-5; D gene unclear. The DNA matches TRBJ2-1 better at its end, which makes the J call doubtful. CDR3 length: 10 amino acids. The germline CDR1 and CDR2 sequences are SGDLS and YYNGEE.

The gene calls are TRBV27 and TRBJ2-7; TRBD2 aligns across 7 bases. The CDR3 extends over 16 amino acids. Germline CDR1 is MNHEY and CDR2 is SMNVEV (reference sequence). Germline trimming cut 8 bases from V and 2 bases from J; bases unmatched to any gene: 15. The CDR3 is CASSQRRSGIPYEQYF. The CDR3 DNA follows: TGTGCCAGCTCCCAGAGGAGGAGCGGGATCCCCTACGAGCAGTACTTC.

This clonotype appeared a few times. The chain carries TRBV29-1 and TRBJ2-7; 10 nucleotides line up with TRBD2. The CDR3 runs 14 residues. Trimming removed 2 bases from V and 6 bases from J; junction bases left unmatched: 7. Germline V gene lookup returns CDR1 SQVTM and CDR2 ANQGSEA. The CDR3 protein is CSVELASGSLEQYF. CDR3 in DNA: TGCAGCGTTGAACTGGCTAGCGGGAGCCTCGAGCAGTACTTC.

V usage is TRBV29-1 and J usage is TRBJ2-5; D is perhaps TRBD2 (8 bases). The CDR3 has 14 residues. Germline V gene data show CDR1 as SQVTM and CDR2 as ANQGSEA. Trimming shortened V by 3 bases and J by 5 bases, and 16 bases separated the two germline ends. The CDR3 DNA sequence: TGCAGCGTTGACGGGAGGGGGCTGGGGGAGACCCAGTACTTC. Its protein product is CSVDGRGLGETQYF. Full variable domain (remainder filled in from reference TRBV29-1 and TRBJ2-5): SAVISQKPSRDICQRGTSLTIQCQVDSQVTMMFWYRQQPGQSLTLIATANQGSEATYESGFVIDKFPISRPNLTFSTLTVSNMSPEDSSIYLCSVDGRGLGETQYFGPGTRLLVL.